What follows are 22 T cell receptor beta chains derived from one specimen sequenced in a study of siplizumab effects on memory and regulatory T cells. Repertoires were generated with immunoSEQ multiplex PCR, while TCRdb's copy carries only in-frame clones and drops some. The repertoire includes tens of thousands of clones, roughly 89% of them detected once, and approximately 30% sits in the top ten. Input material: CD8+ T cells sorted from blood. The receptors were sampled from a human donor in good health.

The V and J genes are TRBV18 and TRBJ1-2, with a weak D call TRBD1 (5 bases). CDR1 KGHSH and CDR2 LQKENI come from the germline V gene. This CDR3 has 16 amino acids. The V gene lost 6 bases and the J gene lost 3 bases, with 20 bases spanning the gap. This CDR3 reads CASSPRVAGTDYGYTF. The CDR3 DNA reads TGTGCCAGCTCCCCAAGGGTCGCAGGGACCGACTATGGCTACACCTTC.

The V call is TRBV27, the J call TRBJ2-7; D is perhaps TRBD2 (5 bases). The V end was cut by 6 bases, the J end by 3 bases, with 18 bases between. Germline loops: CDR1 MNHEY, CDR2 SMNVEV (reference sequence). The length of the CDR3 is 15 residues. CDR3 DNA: TGTGCCAGCAGCCTGGAGAGGGCTAGGGTCTACGAGCAGTACTTC. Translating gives CASSLERARVYEQYF.

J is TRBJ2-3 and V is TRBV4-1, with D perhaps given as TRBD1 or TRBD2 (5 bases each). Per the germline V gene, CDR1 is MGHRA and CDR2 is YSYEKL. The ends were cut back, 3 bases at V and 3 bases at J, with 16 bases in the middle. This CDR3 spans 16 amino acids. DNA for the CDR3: TGCGCCAGCAGCCATGTGGGACCTTCCGGAACAGATACGCAGTATTTT. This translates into CASSHVGPSGTDTQYF.

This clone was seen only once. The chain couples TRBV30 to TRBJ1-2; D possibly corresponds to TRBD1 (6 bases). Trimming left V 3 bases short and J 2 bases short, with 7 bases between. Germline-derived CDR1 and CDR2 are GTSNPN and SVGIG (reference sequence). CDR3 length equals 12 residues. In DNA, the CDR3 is TGTGCCTGGAGAGACAGGAACTATGGCTACACCTTC. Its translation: CAWRDRNYGYTF.

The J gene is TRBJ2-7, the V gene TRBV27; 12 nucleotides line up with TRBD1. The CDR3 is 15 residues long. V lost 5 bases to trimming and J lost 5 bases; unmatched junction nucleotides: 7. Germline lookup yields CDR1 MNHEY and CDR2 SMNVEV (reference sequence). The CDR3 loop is CASSPQGQGANEQYF. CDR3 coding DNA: TGTGCCAGCAGTCCGCAGGGACAGGGGGCGAACGAGCAGTACTTC.

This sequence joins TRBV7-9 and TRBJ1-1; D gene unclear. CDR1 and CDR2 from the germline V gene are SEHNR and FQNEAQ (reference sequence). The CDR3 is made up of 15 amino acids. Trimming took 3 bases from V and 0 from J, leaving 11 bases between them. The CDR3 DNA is TGTGCCAGCAGCTTTTTACCCGGTTTGAACACTGAAGCTTTCTTT. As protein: CASSFLPGLNTEAFF.

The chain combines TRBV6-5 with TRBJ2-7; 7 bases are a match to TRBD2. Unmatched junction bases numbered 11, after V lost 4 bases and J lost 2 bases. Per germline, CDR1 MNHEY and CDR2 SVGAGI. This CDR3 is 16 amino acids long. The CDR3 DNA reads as TGTGCCAGCAGTTTTTTTCCAACCGGGACTACCTACGAGCAGTACTTC. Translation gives CASSFFPTGTTYEQYF.

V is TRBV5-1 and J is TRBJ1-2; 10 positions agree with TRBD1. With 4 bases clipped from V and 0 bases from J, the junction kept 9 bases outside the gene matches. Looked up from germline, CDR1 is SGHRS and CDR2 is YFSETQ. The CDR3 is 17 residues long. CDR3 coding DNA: TGCGCCAGCAGCGTCGGGACAGGGGCGGTAGCTAACTATGGCTACACCTTC. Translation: CASSVGTGAVANYGYTF.

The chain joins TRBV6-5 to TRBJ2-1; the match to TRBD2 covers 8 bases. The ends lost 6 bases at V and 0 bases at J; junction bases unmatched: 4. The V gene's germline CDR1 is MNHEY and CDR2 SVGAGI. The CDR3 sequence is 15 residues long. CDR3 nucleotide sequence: TGTGCCAGCAGCTCCAGCGGGAGCTCCTACAATGAGCAGTTCTTC. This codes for CASSSSGSSYNEQFF.

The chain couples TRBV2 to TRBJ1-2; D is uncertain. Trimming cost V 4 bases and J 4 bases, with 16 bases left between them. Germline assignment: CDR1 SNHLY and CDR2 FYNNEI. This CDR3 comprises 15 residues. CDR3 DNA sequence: TGTGCCAGCAGTGCTGACACTTCGGACCCCTATGGCTACACCTTC. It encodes CASSADTSDPYGYTF.

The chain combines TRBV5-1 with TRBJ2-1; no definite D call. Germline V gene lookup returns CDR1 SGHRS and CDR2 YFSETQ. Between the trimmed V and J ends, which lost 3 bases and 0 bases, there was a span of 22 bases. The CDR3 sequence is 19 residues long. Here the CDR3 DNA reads TGCGCCAGCAGCTCTCAGTTCTATAGCCGGCCTAACTCCTACAATGAGCAGTTCTTC. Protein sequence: CASSSQFYSRPNSYNEQFF.

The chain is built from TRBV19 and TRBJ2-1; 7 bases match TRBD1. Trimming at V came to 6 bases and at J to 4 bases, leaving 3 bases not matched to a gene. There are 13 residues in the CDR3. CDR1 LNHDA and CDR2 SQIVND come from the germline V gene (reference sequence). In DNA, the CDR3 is TGTGCCAGTAGCCGGGACAGATACAATGAGCAGTTCTTC. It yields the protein CASSRDRYNEQFF.

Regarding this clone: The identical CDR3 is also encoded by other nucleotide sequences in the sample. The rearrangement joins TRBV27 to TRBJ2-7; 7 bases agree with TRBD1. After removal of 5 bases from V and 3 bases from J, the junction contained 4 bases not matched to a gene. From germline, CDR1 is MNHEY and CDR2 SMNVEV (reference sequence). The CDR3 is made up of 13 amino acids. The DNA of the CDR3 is TGTGCCAGCAGTCTAGGACAGGACTACGAGCAGTACTTC. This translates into CASSLGQDYEQYF.

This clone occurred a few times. CDR3 sequence: CASSYTPYNEQFF. The CDR3 nucleotides read TGTGCCAGCAGTTACACCCCTTACAATGAGCAGTTCTTC. The gene calls are TRBV6-6 and TRBJ2-1; D unresolved. Germline CDR1 is MNHNY and CDR2 is SVGAGI (reference sequence). Trimming cost V 2 bases and J 4 bases, with 6 bases left between them. The CDR3 length is 13 residues.

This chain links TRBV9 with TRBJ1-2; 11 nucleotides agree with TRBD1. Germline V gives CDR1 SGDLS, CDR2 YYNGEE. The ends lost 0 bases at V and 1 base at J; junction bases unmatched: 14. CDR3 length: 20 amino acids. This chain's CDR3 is CASSVALGQGDKGGNYGYTF. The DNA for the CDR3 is TGTGCCAGCAGCGTAGCTCTGGGACAGGGGGATAAAGGGGGTAACTATGGCTACACCTTC.

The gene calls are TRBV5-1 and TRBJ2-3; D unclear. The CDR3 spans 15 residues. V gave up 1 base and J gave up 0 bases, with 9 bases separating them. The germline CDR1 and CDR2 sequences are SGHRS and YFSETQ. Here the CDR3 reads CASSLQISSTDTQYF. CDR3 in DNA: TGCGCCAGCAGCTTGCAGATATCTAGCACAGATACGCAGTATTTT. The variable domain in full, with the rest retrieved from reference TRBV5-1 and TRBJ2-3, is KAGVTQTPRYLIKTRGQQVTLSCSPISGHRSVSWYQQTPGQGLQFLFEYFSETQRNKGNFPGRFSGRQFSNSRSEMNVSTLELGDSALYLCASSLQISSTDTQYFGPGTRLTVL.

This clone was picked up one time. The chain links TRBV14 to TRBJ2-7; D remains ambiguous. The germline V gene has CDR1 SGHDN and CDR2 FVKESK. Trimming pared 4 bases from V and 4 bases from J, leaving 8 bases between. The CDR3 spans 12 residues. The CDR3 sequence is CASSRLGYEQYF. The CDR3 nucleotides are TGTGCCAGCAGCCGTTTGGGGTACGAGCAGTACTTC.

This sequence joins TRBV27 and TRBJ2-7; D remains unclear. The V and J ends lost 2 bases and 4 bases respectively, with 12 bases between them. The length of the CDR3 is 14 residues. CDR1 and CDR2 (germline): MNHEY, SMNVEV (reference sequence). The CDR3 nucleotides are TGTGCCAGCAGTTTACTCGCCCAGGCATACGAGCAGTACTTC. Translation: CASSLLAQAYEQYF.

CDR3 in amino acids: CASSPIGGSTGELFF. CDR3 nucleotides: TGTGCCAGCAGCCCCATCGGGGGGAGCACCGGGGAGCTGTTTTTT. The chain is built from TRBV7-9 and TRBJ2-2; 7 bases line up with TRBD2. Looked up from germline, CDR1 is SEHNR and CDR2 is FQNEAQ (reference sequence). The CDR3 extends over 15 amino acids. Trimming at V came to 5 bases and at J to 4 bases, leaving 7 bases not matched to a gene. The full variable domain, completed using reference TRBV7-9 and TRBJ2-2, is DTGVSQNPRHKITKRGQNVTFRCDPISEHNRLYWYRQTLGQGPEFLTYFQNEAQLEKSRLLSDRFSAERPKGSFSTLEIQRTEQGDSAMYLCASSPIGGSTGELFFGEGSRLTVL.

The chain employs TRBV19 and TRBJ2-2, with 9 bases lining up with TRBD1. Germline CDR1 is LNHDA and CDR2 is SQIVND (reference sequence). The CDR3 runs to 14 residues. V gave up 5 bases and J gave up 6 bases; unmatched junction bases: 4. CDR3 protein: CASSAWTGAGELFF. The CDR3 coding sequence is TGTGCCAGTAGTGCCTGGACAGGGGCCGGGGAGCTGTTTTTT.

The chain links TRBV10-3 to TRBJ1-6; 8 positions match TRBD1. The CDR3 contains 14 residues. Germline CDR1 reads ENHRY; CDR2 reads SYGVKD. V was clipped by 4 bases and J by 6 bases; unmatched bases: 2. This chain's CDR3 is CAISAGQVNSPLHF. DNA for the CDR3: TGTGCCATCAGTGCGGGACAGGTTAATTCACCCCTCCACTTT.

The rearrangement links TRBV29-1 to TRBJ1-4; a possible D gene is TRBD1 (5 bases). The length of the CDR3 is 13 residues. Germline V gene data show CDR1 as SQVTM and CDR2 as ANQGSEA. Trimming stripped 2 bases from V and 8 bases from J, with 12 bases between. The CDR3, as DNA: TGCAGCGTTGAAAAGAGGGACGGCGAAAAACTGTTTTTT. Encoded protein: CSVEKRDGEKLFF.